These 27 T cell receptor beta chains originate from one sample sequenced in a study of blood T cells in healthy people across ages (dated by TCRdb to between 2015 and 2017). Library construction relied on 5' RACE. TCRdb lists the instrument as Illumina HiSeq 2500. A second PCR of about 7 to 12 cycles was performed with a sample-barcoded 5' primer and a J-beta primer mix. TCRdb applied fastp at Q25 and MiXCR to the public reads, then kept only in-frame beta chains. Entries are consolidated by CDR3 protein sequence, retaining the most common genes and DNA. For this sample the table gives under 2,000,000 distinct CDR3 sequences, of which roughly 50% were detected only once. The top ten clones comprise over 2% of the sample. The sequenced sample consisted of blood. The receptors were sampled from a woman in her thirties or forties in good health.

The chain is built from TRBV14 and TRBJ2-1; tentatively, D is TRBD1 or TRBD2 (6 bases each). The V gene's germline CDR1 is SGHDN and CDR2 FVKESK. This CDR3 has 15 residues. V dropped 2 bases and J dropped 7 bases, with 15 bases sitting between them. CDR3 protein: CASSQTGALLNEQFF. CDR3 sequence (DNA): TGTGCCAGCAGCCAAACGGGGGCCCTCCTAAATGAGCAGTTCTTC.

A few counts support this clonotype. The rearrangement uses TRBV15 and TRBJ1-2; D is ambiguous. Looked up from germline, CDR1 is LNHNV and CDR2 is YYDKDF (reference sequence). CDR3 size: 17 residues. V lost 1 base to trimming and J lost 5 bases, with 20 bases between them. The CDR3 DNA is TGTGCCACCAGCAGAGGTGAAGGTTTTACTGACTATTATGGCTACACCTTC. Its protein product is CATSRGEGFTDYYGYTF.

This clonotype has only a few counts. This chain joins TRBV28 and TRBJ2-7, with TRBD1 matching 10 bases. From germline, CDR1 is MDHEN and CDR2 SYDVKM. The CDR3 totals 15 residues. J gave up 2 bases and V 5 bases, and 6 bases lay outside the gene matches. The CDR3 DNA reads TGTGCCAGCAGTCCCGGGGACAGGGGCCCCTACGAGCAGTACTTC. Its protein product is CASSPGDRGPYEQYF.

J is TRBJ2-3 and V is TRBV5-1; D assignment may be TRBD1 or TRBD2 (6 bases each). The CDR3 spans 16 residues. The V gene lost 0 bases and the J gene lost 5 bases, with 16 bases spanning the gap. Per germline, CDR1 SGHRS and CDR2 YFSETQ. Written as DNA, the CDR3 is TGCGCCAGCAGCTTGGGCGCCGGGGGCTCGATAGATACGCAGTATTTT. This codes for CASSLGAGGSIDTQYF.

V is TRBV28 and J is TRBJ2-5, with 7 bases identical to TRBD2. Germline V gene sequence: CDR1 MDHEN, CDR2 SYDVKM. V gave up 10 bases and J gave up 1 base; unmatched junction bases: 6. CDR3 length equals 13 residues. CDR3 amino acids: CATGRAGQETQYF. CDR3 sequence (DNA): TGTGCCACGGGGAGGGCGGGCCAAGAGACCCAGTACTTC. Drawing the rest from reference TRBV28 and TRBJ2-5, the complete variable domain is DVKVTQSSRYLVKRTGEKVFLECVQDMDHENMFWYRQDPGLGLRLIYFSYDVKMKEKGDIPEGYSVSREKKERFSLILESASTNQTSMYLCATGRAGQETQYFGPGTRLLVL.

This clonotype has just a few counts. CDR3 protein: CASSPRVAGEETQYF. The CDR3 region has the DNA TGCGCCAGCAGCCCGCGGGTAGCGGGGGAAGAGACCCAGTACTTC. The gene calls are TRBV5-1 and TRBJ2-5, with 9 bases lining up with TRBD2. The CDR3 totals 15 residues. V was pared by 4 bases and J by 3 bases, with 7 bases of the junction left unmatched. Looked up from germline, CDR1 is SGHRS and CDR2 is YFSETQ.

This CDR3 reads CASSQDFWNTEAFF. The CDR3 DNA reads as TGTGCCAGCAGCCAAGACTTTTGGAACACTGAAGCTTTCTTT. The rearrangement links TRBV3-1 to TRBJ1-1; no definite D call. Germline assignment: CDR1 LGHDT and CDR2 YNNKEL (reference sequence). The V end lost 0 bases, the J end lost 1 base, and 6 bases lay between the germline ends. CDR3 length: 14 residues. Full variable domain (rest looked up from reference TRBV3-1 and TRBJ1-1): DTAVSQTPKYLVTQMGNDKSIKCEQNLGHDTMYWYKQDSKKFLKIMFSYNNKELIINETVPNRFSPKSPDKAHLNLHINSLELGDSAVYFCASSQDFWNTEAFFGQGTRLTVV.

The rearrangement uses TRBV7-2 and TRBJ2-1; TRBD1 aligns across 8 bases. This CDR3 spans 13 amino acids. The germline gives CDR1 SGHTA, CDR2 FQGNSA. V was pared by 5 bases and J by 9 bases, with 6 bases of the junction left unmatched. In DNA form, the CDR3 reads TGTGCCAGCAGCCGACAGGGGAAAGGTGAGCAGTTCTTC. This sequence encodes CASSRQGKGEQFF.

This clonotype was seen only a few times. The chain links TRBV12-3 or TRBV12-4 to TRBJ1-2; 9 bases match TRBD1. J gave up 0 bases and V 6 bases, and 5 bases lay outside the gene matches. The CDR3 is 15 amino acids. CDR3 in DNA: TGTGCCAGCAGGGTACAGGGGGCGTCTAACTATGGCTACACCTTC. Protein sequence: CASRVQGASNYGYTF.

This clonotype was recorded a few times. The CDR3: CASRTGTEQFF. The CDR3 DNA reads TGTGCCAGCAGAACCGGGACAGAGCAGTTCTTC. V usage is TRBV6-5 and J usage is TRBJ2-1; D possibly corresponds to TRBD1 (6 bases). The CDR3 runs to 11 residues. In germline, CDR1 is MNHEY, CDR2 SVGAGI. V gave up 6 bases and J gave up 10 bases, with 10 bases separating them.

The CDR3 is CASRTPGGAQYF. In DNA form, the CDR3 reads TGTGCCAGCAGAACTCCCGGGGGGGCGCAGTATTTT. V and J are TRBV4-2 and TRBJ2-3; 8 positions agree with TRBD2. CDR3 length equals 12 residues. The trim removed 6 bases at V and 10 bases at J, leaving 6 bases unmatched. Germline V CDR1 and CDR2: LGHNA, YNFKEQ.

This clonotype was observed many times. Germline and junction disagree at one end, which may indicate a read error. The chain couples TRBV7-2 to TRBJ2-5; D is perhaps TRBD1 (5 bases). Germline V gene lookup returns CDR1 SGHTA and CDR2 FQGNSA. This CDR3 has 13 amino acids. The DNA of the CDR3 is TGTGCCAGCAGTTTAGGGGTGCAAGAGACCCAGTACTTC. It encodes CASSLGVQETQYF.

The chain has TRBV5-5 and TRBJ2-3; 12 nucleotides align to TRBD2. V dropped 6 bases and J dropped 6; count of bases not matched to a gene: 5. The CDR3 runs to 14 residues. CDR1 is SGHKS and CDR2 is YYEKEE in the germline V gene (reference sequence). The CDR3: CASILAGGLDTQYF. Here the CDR3 DNA reads TGTGCCAGCATCCTAGCGGGGGGGCTCGATACGCAGTATTTT.

V gene TRBV13 combines with J gene TRBJ2-7; 8 bases are shared with TRBD2. The closer fit of TRBJ2-5 to the DNA end suggests the J call may be wrong. The CDR3 has 17 amino acids. Germline values: CDR1 PRHDT, CDR2 FYEKMQ (reference sequence). This CDR3 is CASSLRVQAGDGKTQYF. CDR3 in DNA: TGTGCCAGCAGCTTAAGGGTACAAGCGGGGGATGGAAAGACCCAGTACTTC.

The J gene is TRBJ2-1, the V gene TRBV29-1; D could derive from TRBD1 or TRBD2 (5 bases each). This CDR3 has 10 residues. V was trimmed by 7 bases and J by 10 bases, leaving 11 bases between them. Germline V lookup: CDR1 SQVTM, CDR2 ANQGSEA. CDR3 region: CSGGLKEQFF. CDR3 DNA sequence: TGCAGCGGGGGGTTGAAGGAGCAGTTCTTC.

This clonotype was seen only a few times. The chain carries TRBV27 and TRBJ1-6; TRBD1 agrees at 7 bases. Trimming cost V 2 bases and J 8 bases; bases outside gene matches: 6. Per the germline V gene, CDR1 is MNHEY and CDR2 is SMNVEV (reference sequence). CDR3 length: 15 residues. The CDR3 nucleotides are TGTGCCAGCAGTTTAGAGGGGCAGGGGGATTCACCCCTCCACTTT. The encoded protein is CASSLEGQGDSPLHF.

This clonotype showed up just a few times. The chain combines TRBV4-1 with TRBJ2-1, with 9 nucleotides matching TRBD1. This CDR3 has 15 amino acids. The V gene's germline CDR1 is MGHRA and CDR2 YSYEKL. The V gene end was trimmed by 3 bases and the J gene end by 15 bases; junction bases not matched to a gene: 15. The CDR3 spells CASSHPDRDRELRFF. In DNA, the CDR3 is TGCGCCAGCAGCCACCCAGACCGGGACAGGGAGCTTCGGTTCTTC.

The chain uses TRBV7-9 and TRBJ2-3; D is uncertain. The CDR3 extends over 16 amino acids. The V end was cut by 5 bases, the J end by 0 bases, with 15 bases between. The germline V gene encodes CDR1 SEHNR and CDR2 FQNEAQ (reference sequence). The CDR3 loop is CASSHDFRTSTDTQYF. CDR3 DNA: TGTGCCAGCAGCCATGACTTTCGTACTAGCACAGATACGCAGTATTTT.

The gene calls are TRBV7-9 and TRBJ1-2; the D is unclear. The CDR3 sequence is 13 residues long. V gave up 2 bases and J gave up 4 bases, with 8 bases separating them. The germline V gene has CDR1 SEHNR and CDR2 FQNEAQ (reference sequence). CDR3 loop: CASSLSSPYGYTF. In nucleotides, the CDR3 is TGTGCCAGCAGCTTAAGCAGCCCCTATGGCTACACCTTC.

This clonotype was seen a few times. J is TRBJ2-7 and V is TRBV4-1; D might be TRBD1 (7 bases). Matching the DNA end better, TRBJ2-5 makes the J call doubtful. The CDR3 consists of 15 residues. CDR1 and CDR2 from the germline V gene are MGHRA and YSYEKL. The CDR3: CASSQDFRGEETQYF. The CDR3 DNA reads as TGCGCCAGCAGCCAAGATTTCAGGGGGGAAGAGACCCAGTACTTC.

The sample holds a few counts of this clonotype. The rearrangement uses TRBV18 and TRBJ2-6; D remains unclear. The CDR3 loop spans 18 amino acids. Germline V gene lookup returns CDR1 KGHSH and CDR2 LQKENI. The V and J ends lost 2 bases and 0 bases respectively, with 14 bases between them. The CDR3 nucleotides read TGTGCCAGCTCACCAGTGGCCAGGTTGACCTCTGGGGCCAACGTCCTGACTTTC. Translated: CASSPVARLTSGANVLTF.

The chain is built from TRBV6-5 and TRBJ2-1; weak D call: TRBD2 (5 bases). This CDR3 is 15 amino acids long. The germline V gene has CDR1 MNHEY and CDR2 SVGAGI. V lost 6 bases, J lost 4 bases, and 16 bases lay in between. CDR3 region: CASSSETTAYNEQFF. The DNA of the CDR3 is TGTGCCAGCAGCTCCGAGACTACGGCTTACAATGAGCAGTTCTTC.

V gene TRBV18 combines with J gene TRBJ1-2; 8 bases line up with TRBD1. The CDR3 contains 17 residues. The V gene end was trimmed by 1 base and the J gene end by 7 bases; junction bases not matched to a gene: 14. Per the germline V gene, CDR1 is KGHSH and CDR2 is LQKENI. The CDR3 DNA sequence: TGTGCCAGCTCACCACTAAAAGAGCGTCAGGGGGCCGGTGGCTACACCTTC. This encodes CASSPLKERQGAGGYTF. Variable domain in full (rest from reference TRBV18 and TRBJ1-2): NAGVMQNPRHLVRRRGQEARLRCSPMKGHSHVYWYRQLPEEGLKFMVYLQKENIIDESGMPKERFSAEFPKEGPSILRIQQVVRGDSAAYFCASSPLKERQGAGGYTFGSGTRLTVV.

CDR3 amino acids: CASSLWGTSSYEQYF. The CDR3 DNA sequence: TGTGCCAGCAGTTTATGGGGCACAAGCTCCTACGAGCAGTACTTC. The V and J genes are TRBV28 and TRBJ2-7; D is unresolved. Between the trimmed V and J ends, which lost 0 bases and 0 bases, there was a span of 9 bases. Germline CDR1 reads MDHEN; CDR2 reads SYDVKM. The CDR3 runs 15 residues.

This clonotype occurred a few times. This rearrangement joins TRBV29-1 to TRBJ2-5, with 11 bases matching TRBD1. The CDR3 extends over 16 amino acids. Per germline, CDR1 SQVTM and CDR2 ANQGSEA. The junction had 11 bases not matched to a gene; V was cut back by 7 bases and J by 1 base. In nucleotides, the CDR3 is TGCAGCGGATGGACAGGGGGCGACGAAGGCCAAGAGACCCAGTACTTC. Its protein product is CSGWTGGDEGQETQYF. Variable domain in full (rest from reference TRBV29-1 and TRBJ2-5): SAVISQKPSRDICQRGTSLTIQCQVDSQVTMMFWYRQQPGQSLTLIATANQGSEATYESGFVIDKFPISRPNLTFSTLTVSNMSPEDSSIYLCSGWTGGDEGQETQYFGPGTRLLVL.

This chain joins TRBV7-9 and TRBJ1-2; D uncertain. V lost 5 bases and J 4 bases, leaving 17 bases between the germline ends. Germline lookup yields CDR1 SEHNR and CDR2 FQNEAQ (reference sequence). The CDR3 sequence is 15 residues long. CDR3 DNA: TGTGCCAGCAGCCCTCCTATTGGGATGGGCTATGGCTACACCTTC. Protein sequence: CASSPPIGMGYGYTF. Complete variable domain (other parts from reference TRBV7-9 and TRBJ1-2): DTGVSQNPRHKITKRGQNVTFRCDPISEHNRLYWYRQTLGQGPEFLTYFQNEAQLEKSRLLSDRFSAERPKGSFSTLEIQRTEQGDSAMYLCASSPPIGMGYGYTFGSGTRLTVV.

CDR3 amino acids: CASSYSTTSGSSYNSPLHF. CDR3 bases: TGTGCCAGCAGTTACTCGACAACCTCCGGGAGCTCCTATAATTCACCCCTCCACTTT. This chain uses TRBV6-5 with TRBJ1-6; D remains ambiguous. Germline assignment: CDR1 MNHEY and CDR2 SVGAGI. The CDR3 sequence is 19 residues long. V lost 0 bases to trimming and J lost 0 bases, with 15 bases between them.